Below, 24 T cell receptor beta chains from the same sample are listed, as sequenced in a study of blood T cell repertoires in COVID-19. The assay was immunoSEQ multiplex PCR, and TCRdb's table has in-frame clones only and misses some. The table has roughly 200,000 clones, approximately 83% seen once. Sequenced input: peripheral blood. The receptors here all came from a human donor with active or convalescent COVID-19. The donor label of this sample is uncertain.

The rearrangement uses TRBV4-1 and TRBJ2-3; D is unresolved. CDR1 and CDR2 (germline): MGHRA, YSYEKL. V was pared by 1 base and J by 2 bases, with 4 bases between. The CDR3 runs 13 residues. Here the CDR3 reads CASSQAVTDTQYF. The CDR3 DNA sequence: TGCGCCAGCAGCCAAGCCGTCACAGATACGCAGTATTTT.

The rearrangement links TRBV7-2 to TRBJ2-3, with D maybe TRBD1 (7 bases). The CDR3 length is 16 residues. The V end was cut by 5 bases, the J end by 1 base, with 16 bases between. Germline lookup yields CDR1 SGHTA and CDR2 FQGNSA. CDR3 nucleotide sequence: TGTGCCAGCAGCACCGGAGGGACAGTCGGCACAGATACGCAGTATTTT. Translating it yields CASSTGGTVGTDTQYF.

The rearrangement joins TRBV2 to TRBJ2-1, with 10 bases that match TRBD2. Germline CDR1 SNHLY, CDR2 FYNNEI. This CDR3 has 17 residues. Trimming took 11 bases from V and 0 from J; bases not matched to a gene: 13. The CDR3 loop is CASWTSGAKSSYNEQFF. Here the CDR3 DNA reads TGTGCCTCTTGGACTAGCGGAGCCAAGAGCTCCTACAATGAGCAGTTCTTC.

This chain joins TRBV28 and TRBJ2-7; 10 bases align to TRBD2. This CDR3 has 14 residues. Germline values: CDR1 MDHEN, CDR2 SYDVKM. J was trimmed by 4 bases and V by 6 bases; bases with no gene match: 6. The CDR3 loop is CASSPGTSAYEQYF. In DNA form, the CDR3 reads TGTGCCAGCAGCCCCGGGACTAGCGCGTACGAGCAGTACTTC.

J is TRBJ2-2 and V is TRBV6-2 or TRBV6-3; 9 bases are a match to TRBD1. Looked up from germline, CDR1 is MNHEY and CDR2 is SVGEGT. The CDR3 has 16 residues. Trimming cost V 6 bases and J 2 bases; bases outside gene matches: 7. The CDR3 region is CASSHGQGTNTGELFF. The CDR3 region has the DNA TGTGCCAGCAGCCACGGACAGGGGACAAACACCGGGGAGCTGTTTTTT.

In this sample, this clone turned up once. This rearrangement joins TRBV10-3 to TRBJ1-6, with 8 bases fitting TRBD1. Germline CDR1 is ENHRY and CDR2 is SYGVKD. The V segment lost 6 bases and the J segment 6 bases; nucleotides outside the gene matches: 7. The CDR3 consists of 15 residues. CDR3 amino acids: CAIRFGDRPNSPLHF. DNA for the CDR3: TGTGCCATCAGATTCGGGGACAGGCCTAATTCACCCCTCCACTTT.

The rearrangement joins TRBV28 to TRBJ1-2; 8 nucleotides line up with TRBD1. Germline V lookup: CDR1 MDHEN, CDR2 SYDVKM. There are 14 residues in the CDR3. Trimming removed 5 bases from V and 0 bases from J; junction bases left unmatched: 2. The CDR3 is CASSVQGANYGYTF. CDR3 bases: TGTGCCAGCAGTGTACAGGGGGCTAACTATGGCTACACCTTC.

The chain carries TRBV5-1 and TRBJ1-6; the D gene is possibly TRBD1 (5 bases). The V end was cut by 0 bases, the J end by 7 bases, with 14 bases between. Germline V gene lookup returns CDR1 SGHRS and CDR2 YFSETQ. CDR3 length: 16 residues. CDR3 sequence (DNA): TGCGCCAGCAGCTTGGTTGGGCCTAGGGGCAATTCACCCCTCCACTTT. It yields the protein CASSLVGPRGNSPLHF.

In its sample, this clone was seen many times. This chain uses TRBV21-1 with TRBJ2-1; TRBD2 reflects the table's D call only, with no check against the DNA. TRBV21-1 is a known pseudogene. The CDR3 loop spans 14 amino acids. DNA of the CDR3: TGTGCCAGCCCGGGACTAGCGGGAGAAGATGAGCAGTTCTTC. Its translation is CASPGLAGEDEQFF.

This rearrangement joins TRBV12-3 or TRBV12-4 to TRBJ1-1; 8 bases agree with TRBD1. The ends lost 6 bases at V and 6 bases at J; junction bases unmatched: 3. CDR3 length: 12 residues. The CDR3 DNA is TGTGCCAGCAGGACAGGGGCCGCTGAAGCTTTCTTT. It codes for CASRTGAAEAFF.

This clone has more than one count but fewer than ten. The chain combines TRBV27 with TRBJ1-5, with D perhaps matching TRBD1 (6 bases). Germline loops: CDR1 MNHEY, CDR2 SMNVEV (reference sequence). This CDR3 spans 15 amino acids. Deletions cut 3 bases from V and 0 bases from J, with 9 bases between. Written as DNA, the CDR3 is TGTGCCAGCAGTTTGACAGGTTATAGCAATCAGCCCCAGCATTTT. Its protein product is CASSLTGYSNQPQHF.

This CDR3 reads CASSLGSTGLETQYF. The CDR3 nucleotides are TGCGCCAGCAGCTTGGGGTCGACAGGGTTAGAGACCCAGTACTTC. V gene TRBV5-1 combines with J gene TRBJ2-5; 7 bases line up with TRBD1. V lost 0 bases, J lost 4 bases, and 6 bases stayed unmatched. The germline V gene has CDR1 SGHRS and CDR2 YFSETQ. The CDR3 runs 15 residues.

The chain joins TRBV5-6 to TRBJ1-2; TRBD1 matches 9 bases. The CDR3 length is 12 residues. Germline V gene sequence: CDR1 SGHDT, CDR2 YYEEEE. Trimming took 4 bases from V and 10 from J; bases not matched to a gene: 5. This CDR3 reads CASSPGQGYYTF. CDR3 DNA sequence: TGTGCCAGCAGCCCGGGACAGGGTTACTACACCTTC.

The rearrangement links TRBV21-1 to TRBJ2-7; no check of the table's D call, TRBD1, against the DNA was made. TRBV21-1 is shown as a pseudogene. The CDR3 sequence is 15 residues long. The CDR3 sequence: CASSKARGHTYEQYF. The DNA of the CDR3 is TGTGCCAGCAGCAAAGCAAGGGGGCATACCTACGAGCAGTACTTC.

This chain joins TRBV6-2 or TRBV6-3 and TRBJ1-2; D uncertain. This CDR3 is built from 15 residues. Germline values: CDR1 MNHEY, CDR2 SVGEGT. V lost 2 bases and J 2 bases, leaving 12 bases between the germline ends. In nucleotides, the CDR3 is TGTGCCAGCAGTTACAGATCTTCGGGGAACTATGGCTACACCTTC. As protein: CASSYRSSGNYGYTF.

In its sample, this clone was seen once. This chain links TRBV21-1 with TRBJ1-1; TRBD1 is the table's D call and was not checked against the DNA. TRBV21-1 is reported as a pseudogene. This CDR3 region has 18 residues. The CDR3 reads CASSKERGTGSRGTEAFF. The DNA for the CDR3 is TGTGCCAGCAGCAAAGAGAGGGGGACAGGGTCAAGGGGGACTGAAGCTTTCTTT.

The chain couples TRBV5-1 to TRBJ2-2; 9 bases map to TRBD1. V shed 3 bases, J shed 8 bases, and the junction held 8 bases outside the gene matches. CDR3 size: 15 residues. Germline lookup yields CDR1 SGHRS and CDR2 YFSETQ. The CDR3 protein is CASSSGQGLAGELFF. Written as DNA, the CDR3 is TGCGCCAGCAGCTCGGGACAGGGTTTAGCTGGGGAGCTGTTTTTT. Variable domain in full (rest from reference TRBV5-1 and TRBJ2-2): KAGVTQTPRYLIKTRGQQVTLSCSPISGHRSVSWYQQTPGQGLQFLFEYFSETQRNKGNFPGRFSGRQFSNSRSEMNVSTLELGDSALYLCASSSGQGLAGELFFGEGSRLTVL.

The V gene is TRBV5-8, the J gene TRBJ2-5; TRBD1 is a possible D gene (5 bases). This CDR3 comprises 11 residues. Germline V gene lookup returns CDR1 SGHTS and CDR2 YDEGEE. V gave up 6 bases and J gave up 12 bases, with 15 bases separating them. The CDR3 reads CASTYGQNKYF. In DNA form, the CDR3 reads TGTGCCAGCACCTATGGACAAAACAAGTACTTC.

V gene TRBV5-6 combines with J gene TRBJ2-5, with D uncertain. This CDR3 is built from 12 residues. The V and J ends lost 0 bases and 5 bases respectively, with 5 bases between them. Germline assignment: CDR1 SGHDT and CDR2 YYEEEE. CDR3 loop: CASSLAGETQYF. Here the CDR3 DNA reads TGTGCCAGCAGCTTGGCCGGGGAGACCCAGTACTTC.

The V and J genes are TRBV24-1 and TRBJ2-3, with a possible D match to TRBD2 (7 bases). CDR1 KGHDR and CDR2 SFDVKD come from the germline V gene. The CDR3 sequence is 16 residues long. V lost 0 bases and J 5 bases, leaving 14 bases between the germline ends. The CDR3 sequence: CATSDLVHREGDTQYF. The CDR3, as DNA: TGTGCCACCAGTGATTTGGTCCACAGGGAGGGAGATACGCAGTATTTT.

The chain recombines TRBV7-9 with TRBJ2-7, with D possibly matching TRBD2 (6 bases). The V and J ends lost 1 base and 5 bases respectively, with 12 bases between them. There are 14 residues in the CDR3. Per germline, CDR1 SEHNR and CDR2 FQNEAQ (reference sequence). The CDR3 reads CASSLGGMGNEQYF. CDR3 DNA sequence: TGTGCCAGCAGCTTAGGCGGGATGGGGAACGAGCAGTACTTC. Full variable domain (rest looked up from reference TRBV7-9 and TRBJ2-7): DTGVSQNPRHKITKRGQNVTFRCDPISEHNRLYWYRQTLGQGPEFLTYFQNEAQLEKSRLLSDRFSAERPKGSFSTLEIQRTEQGDSAMYLCASSLGGMGNEQYFGPGTRLTVT.

V usage is TRBV3-1 (or the pseudogene TRBV3-2) and J usage is TRBJ1-2, with a possible D match to TRBD1 (5 bases). CDR1 is LGHDT and CDR2 is YNNKEL in the germline V gene (reference sequence). Trimming took 4 bases from V and 8 from J, leaving 14 bases between them. This CDR3 is 13 amino acids long. CDR3 bases: TGTGCCAGCAGCCGCGGGACCGCGCGGGGCTACACCTTC. It encodes CASSRGTARGYTF.

The chain carries TRBV18 and TRBJ2-3; D unclear. Trimming pared 5 bases from V and 6 bases from J, leaving 12 bases between. The CDR3 sequence is 13 residues long. Per germline, CDR1 KGHSH and CDR2 LQKENI. The chain's CDR3 is CASSTSVRDTQYF. CDR3 in DNA: TGTGCCAGCTCAACATCTGTACGCGATACGCAGTATTTT.

The rearrangement joins TRBV4-3 to TRBJ2-1; the match to TRBD2 covers 7 bases. Germline values: CDR1 LGHNA, CDR2 YSLEER. The CDR3 contains 18 residues. The trim removed 0 bases at V and 2 bases at J, leaving 10 bases unmatched. CDR3 sequence: CASSQDRGRSGAYNEQFF. CDR3 nucleotides: TGCGCCAGCAGCCAAGATCGGGGGAGGAGCGGGGCCTACAATGAGCAGTTCTTC.